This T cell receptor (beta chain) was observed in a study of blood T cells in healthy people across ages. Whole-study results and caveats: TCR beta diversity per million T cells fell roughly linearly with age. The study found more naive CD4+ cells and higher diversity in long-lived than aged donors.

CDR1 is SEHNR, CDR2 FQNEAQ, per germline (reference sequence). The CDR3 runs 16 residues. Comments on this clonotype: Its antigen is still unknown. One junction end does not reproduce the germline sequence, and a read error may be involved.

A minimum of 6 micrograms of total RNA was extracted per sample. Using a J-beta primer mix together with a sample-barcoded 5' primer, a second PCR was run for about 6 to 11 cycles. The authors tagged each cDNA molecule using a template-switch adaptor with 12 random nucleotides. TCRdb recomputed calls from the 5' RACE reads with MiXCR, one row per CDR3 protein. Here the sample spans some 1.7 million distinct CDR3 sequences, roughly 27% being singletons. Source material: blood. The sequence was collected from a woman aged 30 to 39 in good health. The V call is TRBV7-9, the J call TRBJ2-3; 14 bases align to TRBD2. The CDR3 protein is CASSGGTSGGRNTLYF. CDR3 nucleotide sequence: TGTGCCAGCAGCGGTGGGACTAGCGGGGGTAGAAATACGCTGTATTTT. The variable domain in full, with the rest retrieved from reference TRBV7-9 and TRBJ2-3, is DTGVSQNPRHKITKRGQNVTFRCDPISEHNRLYWYRQTLGQGPEFLTYFQNEAQLEKSRLLSDRFSAERPKGSFSTLEIQRTEQGDSAMYLCASSGGTSGGRNTLYFGPGTRLTVL.